The 11 T cell receptor beta chains below all came from one sample that was sequenced in a study of breast tumors, draining lymph nodes, adjacent tissues. TCRdb processed the multiplex PCR reads anew with MiXCR; each CDR3 protein has one entry. The repertoire has around 140,000 distinct CDR3 sequences, approximately 30% of them found once; the top ten carry about 2.5%. Axillary draining lymph nodes of breast cancer patients supplied the node samples. Sequenced: axillary lymph node tissue. The origin of the receptors is a female donor with breast cancer. Some clones in this sample may be carry-over from other donors' samples.

This clonotype was detected ten times or more. The V gene is TRBV10-3, the J gene TRBJ2-3; TRBD2 agrees at 7 bases. V gave up 4 bases and J gave up 2 bases; unmatched junction bases: 12. Looked up from germline, CDR1 is ENHRY and CDR2 is SYGVKD. This CDR3 has 17 amino acids. Here the CDR3 reads CAISVTGGPALTDTQYF. CDR3 DNA sequence: TGTGCCATCAGTGTAACGGGGGGACCAGCACTCACAGATACGCAGTATTTT.

This clonotype was seen ten or more times. V is TRBV5-4 and J is TRBJ2-3; perhaps TRBD1 as D (6 bases). CDR1 and CDR2 (germline): SGHNT, YYREEE (reference sequence). Trimming pared 3 bases from V and 0 bases from J, leaving 11 bases between. The CDR3 has 15 amino acids. CDR3 protein: CASSSGQPSTDTQYF. DNA for the CDR3: TGTGCCAGCAGCTCAGGACAGCCTAGCACAGATACGCAGTATTTT. The variable domain in full, with the rest retrieved from reference TRBV5-4 and TRBJ2-3, is ETGVTQSPTHLIKTRGQQVTLRCSSQSGHNTVSWYQQALGQGPQFIFQYYREEENGRGNFPPRFSGLQFPNYSSELNVNALELDDSALYLCASSSGQPSTDTQYFGPGTRLTVL.

The chain links TRBV7-6 to TRBJ1-5, with D tentatively TRBD1 (6 bases). The CDR3 spans 14 residues. Trimming took 6 bases from V and 0 from J, leaving 9 bases between them. CDR1 SGHVS and CDR2 FNYEAQ come from the germline V gene. CDR3 bases: TGTGCCAGCAGTCAGGACAGTAGCAATCAGCCCCAGCATTTT. This codes for CASSQDSSNQPQHF.

As for this clonotype: A much larger clone differs by one base, so this may be a read error. V usage is TRBV5-4 and J usage is TRBJ1-3; no clear D. This CDR3 comprises 17 residues. Trimming cost V 4 bases and J 0 bases, with 17 bases left between them. Germline loops: CDR1 SGHNT, CDR2 YYREEE (reference sequence). The CDR3, as DNA: TGTGCCAGCAGCGCCCTGTTGGCTAGGGACTCTGGAAACACCATATATTTT. Amino acids: CASSALLARDSGNTIYF.

This clonotype was observed a handful of times. The chain recombines TRBV7-9 with TRBJ2-2; D not certain. The CDR3 totals 12 residues. Germline CDR1 is SEHNR and CDR2 is FQNEAQ (reference sequence). V gave up 11 bases and J gave up 0 bases, with 7 bases separating them. The CDR3 DNA reads as TGTGCCCTACGACCGAACACCGGGGAGCTGTTTTTT. Residues: CALRPNTGELFF.

This clonotype was found many times. The chain combines TRBV7-3 with TRBJ1-6, with D possibly being TRBD1 (6 bases). The CDR3 consists of 13 residues. Germline CDR1 and CDR2: SGHTA and FQGTGA. Trimming shortened V by 4 bases and J by 14 bases, and 15 bases separated the two germline ends. CDR3 nucleotides: TGTGCCAGCAGCTCACAGGGTGATGGGTCCCTCCACTTT. It yields the protein CASSSQGDGSLHF. The full variable domain, its missing parts supplied by reference TRBV7-3 and TRBJ1-6, is GAGVSQTPSNKVTEKGKYVELRCDPISGHTALYWYRQSLGQGPEFLIYFQGTGAADDSGLPNDRFFAVRPEGSVSTLKIQRTERGDSAVYLCASSSQGDGSLHFGNGTRLTVT.

Of note for this clonotype: A clone one base away is much larger, so this may be a read error. V gene TRBV28 combines with J gene TRBJ1-4; TRBD1 aligns across 7 bases. The germline V gene has CDR1 MDHEN and CDR2 SYDVKM. The CDR3 extends over 13 amino acids. The CDR3 DNA follows: TGTACCAGCAGGGACAGCGGTAATGAAAAACTGTTTTTT. This sequence encodes CTSRDSGNEKLFF.

This clonotype has a count of ten or more. The V call is TRBV5-1, the J call TRBJ1-2; D ambiguous. The V gene's germline CDR1 is SGHRS and CDR2 YFSETQ. V lost 2 bases to trimming and J lost 7 bases, with 18 bases between them. This CDR3 has 15 residues. CDR3 coding DNA: TGCGCCAGCAGCTTAGGCCGCGGACGGAAGGGTGGCTACACCTTC. It translates to CASSLGRGRKGGYTF.

There are many counts of this clonotype. This rearrangement joins TRBV3-1 to TRBJ1-3, with D hard to call. The CDR3 length is 14 residues. Trimming shortened V by 0 bases and J by 3 bases, and 6 bases separated the two germline ends. Germline V gives CDR1 LGHDT, CDR2 YNNKEL (reference sequence). The CDR3 here is CASSQEGYGNTIYF. The CDR3 DNA is TGTGCCAGCAGCCAAGAGGGATATGGAAACACCATATATTTT.

At least ten counts were recorded for this clonotype. The CDR3: CASSFLVWADTQYF. For the CDR3, the DNA is TGTGCCAGCAGTTTCCTTGTGTGGGCAGATACGCAGTATTTT. This chain uses TRBV12-3 or TRBV12-4 with TRBJ2-3, with unresolved D. Trimming stripped 3 bases from V and 4 bases from J, with 11 bases between. The CDR3 covers 14 residues.

This clonotype was seen repeatedly, ten times or more. This chain connects TRBV6-1 to TRBJ2-3; TRBD2 might be the D (6 bases). CDR3 length: 16 residues. V was shortened by 7 bases and J by 0 bases, with 17 bases between the two germline ends. Germline CDR1 is MNHNS and CDR2 is SASEGT. CDR3 in DNA: TGTGCCAGCACCCTCGGCGGAGGGACCAGCACAGATACGCAGTATTTT. Its protein product is CASTLGGGTSTDTQYF.